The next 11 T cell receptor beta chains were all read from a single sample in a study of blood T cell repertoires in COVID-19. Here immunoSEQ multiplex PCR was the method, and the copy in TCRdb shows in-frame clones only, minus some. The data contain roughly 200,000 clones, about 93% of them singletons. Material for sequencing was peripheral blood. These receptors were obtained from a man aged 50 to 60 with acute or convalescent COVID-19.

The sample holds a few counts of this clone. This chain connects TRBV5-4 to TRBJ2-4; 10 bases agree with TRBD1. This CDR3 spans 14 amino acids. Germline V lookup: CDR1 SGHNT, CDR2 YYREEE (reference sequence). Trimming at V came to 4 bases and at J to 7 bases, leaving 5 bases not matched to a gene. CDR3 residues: CASSRDRGMNIQYF. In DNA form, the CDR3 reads TGTGCCAGCAGCCGGGACAGGGGAATGAACATTCAGTACTTC. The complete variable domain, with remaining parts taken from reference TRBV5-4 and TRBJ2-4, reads ETGVTQSPTHLIKTRGQQVTLRCSSQSGHNTVSWYQQALGQGPQFIFQYYREEENGRGNFPPRFSGLQFPNYSSELNVNALELDDSALYLCASSRDRGMNIQYFGAGTRLSVL.

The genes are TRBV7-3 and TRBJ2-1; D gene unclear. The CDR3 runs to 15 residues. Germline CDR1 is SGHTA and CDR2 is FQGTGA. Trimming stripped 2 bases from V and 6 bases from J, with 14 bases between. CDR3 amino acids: CASSLFSTMGNEQFF. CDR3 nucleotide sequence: TGTGCCAGCAGCTTATTTAGCACAATGGGCAATGAGCAGTTCTTC.

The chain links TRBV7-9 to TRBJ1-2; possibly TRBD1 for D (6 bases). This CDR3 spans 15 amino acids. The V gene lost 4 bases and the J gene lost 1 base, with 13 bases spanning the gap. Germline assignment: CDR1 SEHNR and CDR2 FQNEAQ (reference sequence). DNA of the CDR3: TGTGCCAGCAGCTCTTCGGGACAAGTTAACTATGGCTACACCTTC. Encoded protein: CASSSSGQVNYGYTF.

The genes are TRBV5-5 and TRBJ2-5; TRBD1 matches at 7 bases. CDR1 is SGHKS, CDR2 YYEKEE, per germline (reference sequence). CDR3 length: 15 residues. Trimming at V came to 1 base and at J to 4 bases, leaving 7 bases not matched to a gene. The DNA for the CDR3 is TGTGCCAGCAGCTTGTCGGGACAGACAGGAGAGACCCAGTACTTC. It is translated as CASSLSGQTGETQYF.

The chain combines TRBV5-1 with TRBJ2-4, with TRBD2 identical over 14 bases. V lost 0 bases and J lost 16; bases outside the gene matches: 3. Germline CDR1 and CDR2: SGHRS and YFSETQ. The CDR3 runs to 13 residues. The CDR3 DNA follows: TGCGCCAGCAGCTTGGATGGACTAGCGGGAGGTTACTTC. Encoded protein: CASSLDGLAGGYF.

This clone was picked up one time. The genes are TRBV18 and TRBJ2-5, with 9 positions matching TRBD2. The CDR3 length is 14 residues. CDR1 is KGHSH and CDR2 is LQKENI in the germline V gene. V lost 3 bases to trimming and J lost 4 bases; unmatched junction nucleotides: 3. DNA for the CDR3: TGTGCCAGCTCACCGCTAGCGGGGACAGAGACCCAGTACTTC. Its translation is CASSPLAGTETQYF.

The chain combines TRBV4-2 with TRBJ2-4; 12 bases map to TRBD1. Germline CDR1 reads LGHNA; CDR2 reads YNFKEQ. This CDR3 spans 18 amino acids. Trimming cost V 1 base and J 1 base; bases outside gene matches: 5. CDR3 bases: TGTGCCAGCAGCCAAGCCCCGGGACAGGGGGCCGCCAAAAACATTCAGTACTTC. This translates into CASSQAPGQGAAKNIQYF.

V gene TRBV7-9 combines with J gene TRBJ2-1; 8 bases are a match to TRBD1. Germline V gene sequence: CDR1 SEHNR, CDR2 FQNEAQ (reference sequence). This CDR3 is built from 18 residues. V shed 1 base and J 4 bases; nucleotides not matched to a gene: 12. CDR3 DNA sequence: TGTGCCAGCAGCTTAGGGACAGGGTTCCTCGGACCTTACAATGAGCAGTTCTTC. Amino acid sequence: CASSLGTGFLGPYNEQFF.

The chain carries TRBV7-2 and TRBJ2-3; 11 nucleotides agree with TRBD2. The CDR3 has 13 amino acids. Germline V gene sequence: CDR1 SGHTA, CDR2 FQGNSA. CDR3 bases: TGTGCTGGGGGACTAGCGGTCACAGATACGCAGTATTTT. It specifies CAGGLAVTDTQYF.

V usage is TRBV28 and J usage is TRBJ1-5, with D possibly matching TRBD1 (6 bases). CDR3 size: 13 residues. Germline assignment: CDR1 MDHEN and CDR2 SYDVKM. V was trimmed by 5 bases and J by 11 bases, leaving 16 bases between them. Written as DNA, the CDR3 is TGTGCCAGCAGTCAGTACGACCAGGGGTCCCAGCATTTT. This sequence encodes CASSQYDQGSQHF.

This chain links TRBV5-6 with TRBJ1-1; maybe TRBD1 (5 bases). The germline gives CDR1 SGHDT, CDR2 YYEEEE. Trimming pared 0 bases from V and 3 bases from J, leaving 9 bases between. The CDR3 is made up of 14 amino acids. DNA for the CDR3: TGTGCCAGCAGCTTGGGACAGCTATACACTGAAGCTTTCTTT. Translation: CASSLGQLYTEAFF.